This T cell receptor beta chain was sequenced in a study of blood T cell repertoires in COVID-19 (dated by TCRdb to about 2020). About the study as a whole: Samples covering the acute and convalescent phases of COVID-19 were provided by collaborators in the United States, Italy and Spain. The prospective study material was composed of cDNA or gDNA derived from T cells, B-cell-depleted T cells, or PBMCs. The dataset comprised deeply sampled blood TCRbeta repertoires from subjects exposed to, actively infected with, or recovered from COVID-19. A freely available public database, intended as a resource for researchers studying the immune response to SARS-CoV-2, is where the repertoires were released. Samples came from the ongoing ImmuneRACE study (first 160 participants) plus 1,254 subjects from 6 global collaborators. Nearly every sample came with metadata listing a de-identified subject ID, COVID-19 status, age in years and sex. Where available, HLA class I and class II types were taken from metadata supplied by the sample provider and were not determined by assay-based typing.

Taken from cysteine to phenylalanine, the CDR3 has 15 residues. Only the CDR3 region is kept as DNA, spanning 45 bases read in frame from base 1. V is cut by 5 bases and J by 2 bases, and the space between the germline ends is 16 bases. For CDR1 and CDR2, the germline V gene lists MDHEN and SYDVKM. The collaborating institutions used their own protocols to collect whole blood in K2EDTA tubes. Collaborator samples were shipped for TCRbeta analysis as frozen whole blood, isolated PBMCs, or DNA extracted from either sample type. A note on this clone: No cognate antigen has been identified for it. One base away there is no much larger clone; base qualities are not given.

TCRbeta CDR3 regions were amplified from genomic DNA using the immunoSEQ Assay, a bias-controlled multiplex PCR. The study's processing was this. The number of nucleated cells in each sample was estimated from the amplification of reference gene primers within the assay. Sequence reads were collapsed and filtered to measure the absolute abundance of every unique TCRbeta CDR3 rearrangement. For each sample, productive Simpson clonality was calculated as the square root of Simpson's diversity index across productive rearrangements. This immuneACCESS table, as held by TCRdb, lists in-frame sequences with V and J called but not all clones. Of the missing ones, under half trace to an unresolved V gene in checked studies; the others have no known cause. That table supplies the V and J calls and clone size; D and trimming were determined from the DNA. This sample lists tens of thousands of clones; nearly 90% were detected once. The ten largest clones take up roughly 5.4% of the sample.

Paper-wide results and their limitations: How much clinical and demographic metadata was included differed by source and by participant, and the metadata was provided uncurated.

The chain joins TRBV28 to TRBJ2-7; TRBD2 is perhaps the D gene, given 6 matching bases. Sequenced: peripheral blood. The sequence was collected from an elderly woman with active COVID-19. CDR3 region: CASSGSGEATYEQYF. The nucleotide sequence is given as TGTGCCAGCAGTGGATCCGGGGAGGCCACCTACGAGCAGTACTTC.